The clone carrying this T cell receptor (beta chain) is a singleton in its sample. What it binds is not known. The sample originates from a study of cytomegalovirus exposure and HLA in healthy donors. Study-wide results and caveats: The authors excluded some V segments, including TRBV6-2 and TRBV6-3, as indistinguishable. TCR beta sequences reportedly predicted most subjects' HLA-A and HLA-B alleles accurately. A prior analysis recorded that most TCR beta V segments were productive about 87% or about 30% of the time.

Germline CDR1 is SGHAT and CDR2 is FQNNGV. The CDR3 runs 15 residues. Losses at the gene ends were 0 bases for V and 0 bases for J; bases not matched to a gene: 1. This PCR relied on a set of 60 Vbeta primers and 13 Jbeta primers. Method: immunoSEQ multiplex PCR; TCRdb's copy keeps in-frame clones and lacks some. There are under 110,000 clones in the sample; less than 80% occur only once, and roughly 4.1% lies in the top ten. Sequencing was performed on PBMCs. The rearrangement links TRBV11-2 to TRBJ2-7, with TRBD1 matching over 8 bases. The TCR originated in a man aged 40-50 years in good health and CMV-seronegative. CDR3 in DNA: TGTGCCAGCAGCTTAGAAACAGGGGGCTCCTACGAGCAGTACTTC. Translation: CASSLETGGSYEQYF.